This TCR beta chain was captured in a study of CD8+ T cells in alopecia areata. Overall study context: Treated patients were given 5 to 10 mg oral tofacitinib twice daily. Dosing spanned 6 to 18 months on tofacitinib, then 6 months off drug.

CDR1 is MDHEN and CDR2 is SYDVKM in the germline V gene. This CDR3 has 15 amino acids. Germline trimming cut 4 bases from V and 8 bases from J; bases unmatched to any gene: 11. This clone has just a few counts. Its antigen is undetermined. It was cDNA, reverse transcribed from extracted RNA, that served as the sequencing template. Profiling relied on immunoSEQ multiplex PCR, and the TCRdb table lists in-frame clones only, not all of them. The table includes about 120,000 clones, 35% to 40% detected once. Findings of the study overall: Especially in alopecia totalis/universalis, lesional scalp showed greater clonality than normal scalp did. Scalp sample sequencing also detects resident alphabeta T cells of normal skin.

The chain joins TRBV28 to TRBJ1-2; 9 bases match TRBD1. This receptor was identified in a human donor with alopecia areata. What was sequenced was CD4+ T cells sorted from blood. The CDR3 protein is CASSYSTGGLSGYTF. DNA for the CDR3: TGTGCCAGCAGTTACTCGACAGGGGGGTTGTCGGGCTACACCTTC.